This T cell receptor (beta chain) was captured by sequencing in a study of immune cell composition in non-small cell lung cancer. Only one count was recorded for this clone. What it binds is unknown. Some clones are missing from TCRdb's copy, which holds only in-frame ones; the method was immunoSEQ multiplex PCR. The sample has 5,500 to 7,500 clones, 70% seen once. Whole-study findings and limits: Roughly 75% of squamous and around a third of adenocarcinoma cases had tumour-associated clones >0.5%. It was not proven that tumour-reactive clones equal dominant tumour-associated clones. Tumour TCR-beta clonality showed no significant link to smoking pack-years. Top 10 clone scores and clonality were higher in squamous than adenocarcinoma.

CDR1 is SQVTM and CDR2 is ANQGSEA in the germline V gene. The V gene end was trimmed by 4 bases and the J gene end by 3 bases; junction bases not matched to a gene: 2. The CDR3 spans 13 residues. This sequence joins TRBV29-1 and TRBJ2-1; 8 positions agree with TRBD1. This TCR was sampled from a human donor with non-small cell lung cancer. Source material: lung tumor tissue. For the CDR3, the DNA is TGCAGCGTTGTGGGACAGGTCTACAATGAGCAGTTCTTC. Its translation is CSVVGQVYNEQFF.